This T cell receptor beta chain appears in the sequencing data of a study of regulatory T cells in long-lasting Graves disease. Broader study findings: The TCR repertoire of persistent Graves' patients was less diverse than that of newly diagnosed ones. Persistent disease was associated with favored TRBV28 usage and with favored use of TRBJ1-2 and TRBJ2-5.

Construction of TCR beta libraries relied on iRepertoire HTBI primers and on Arm-PCR targeting CDR3 regions. TCRdb reprocessed the multiplex PCR reads with MiXCR, giving one entry per CDR3 protein. The table records about 620,000 distinct CDR3 sequences, less than 20% of them present only once. In this sample, this clonotype turned up many times. Its antigen is unidentified. Time point specified: newly diagnosed GD, antithyroid drugs for less than 3 months. PBMC RNA was the source of the TCR library. The germline gives CDR1 SGHTA, CDR2 FQGTGA. Trimming removed 1 base from V and 5 bases from J, with 8 bases in between. The CDR3 sequence is 13 residues long. These data also formed part of another study, on T cells in Graves' hyperthyroidism and ophthalmopathy. That paper notes: Carried out on the TCR CDR3, a first-round RT-PCR used the HTBI primer set.

V gene TRBV7-3 combines with J gene TRBJ1-2, with no clear D. The sequence was obtained from a woman aged 25 to 45 with Graves disease. Specimen: peripheral blood mononuclear cells (PBMCs), collected at new diagnosis, from a patient treated with antithyroid drugs. The CDR3 nucleotides read TGTGCCAGCAGCTTAAAATTAGCTTATGGCTACACCTTC. Residues: CASSLKLAYGYTF. Variable domain in full (rest from reference TRBV7-3 and TRBJ1-2): GAGVSQTPSNKVTEKGKYVELRCDPISGHTALYWYRQSLGQGPEFLIYFQGTGAADDSGLPNDRFFAVRPEGSVSTLKIQRTERGDSAVYLCASSLKLAYGYTFGSGTRLTVV.